This T cell receptor beta chain comes out of a study of Graves' ophthalmopathy and Graves' hyperthyroidism (dated by TCRdb to the late 2010s). With respect to the entire study: Peripheral blood samples were taken at the time of initial diagnosis, before any treatment was given. The study used TCR beta repertoire signatures to distinguish Graves' ophthalmopathy from Graves' hyperthyroidism and to predict progression to ophthalmopathy. In total, approximately 130 blood samples were TCR-sequenced: approximately 42 ophthalmopathy, roughly 77 hyperthyroidism and about 17 hyperthyroidism-to-ophthalmopathy patients. To explore V-J signatures that distinguish ophthalmopathy from hyperthyroidism, a discovery set of about a hundred patients was enrolled, made up of 40 to 45 with ophthalmopathy and around 60 with stable hyperthyroidism. An independent validation cohort comprised around 20 hyperthyroidism patients and 15 to 17 patients who later progressed from hyperthyroidism to ophthalmopathy. In roughly six hyperthyroidism patients, the T-cell repertoire of thyroid tissue was compared with the T-cell repertoire of blood. Following sample collection, hyperthyroidism patients were given methimazole at a starting dose of 30 mg daily, and ophthalmopathy patients were given high-dose intravenous methylprednisolone. The roughly 91 discovery patients were randomly divided into training and test sets at a 7:3 ratio.

TCR beta CDR3 regions were amplified from RNA transcripts for repertoire sequencing. A first-round RT-PCR used HTBI primers with the Qiagen OneStep RT-PCR kit, followed by a second-round multiplex PCR, size selection and purification. Sequencing of the libraries was carried out on an Illumina HiSeq2000 in paired-end mode with 100 bp reads. Regarding the original processing steps: SOAPnuke was used to process the reads, throwing out any read that had adapters, had uncalled bases, had a mean Phred below 15, or lacked an exact constant-primer or identifier match. COPE v1.2.5 was used to merge the high-quality paired reads. Unique nucleotide sequences were defined as clonotypes and aligned to IMGT TRB V, D and J references using MiTCR v1.1. The analysis was limited to V-J combinations with a frequency above 0.0001, which together covered just over 98% of the repertoires. For each V-J combination, a TCR clonal expansion and chaos score was defined as the ratio of F50 clonal expansion to chaos observed in the TCRdist matrix. Welch's t-statistics and random forest were used to reduce features to 10 to 15 V-J combinations, which were fed into a naive Bayes classifier. The similarity between thyroid and blood repertoires was quantified using the Morisita-Horn index. TCRdb itself trimmed the public reads at Q25 with fastp, ran MiXCR and retained productive beta chains. CDR3 protein duplicates are merged, each entry listing the most common genes and DNA. The V and J calls were determined by TCRdb, not by the authors. The sample yields roughly 400,000 distinct CDR3 sequences; 15% were counted once. Of the sample, around 6.6% falls within the top ten clones.

Turning to this clonotype: The specificity of this receptor is unknown. The junction and the germline gene differ at one end; a read error may be behind it.

CDR1 SGHRS and CDR2 YFSETQ were looked up in the germline V gene. The CDR3 holds 14 amino acids from the cysteine to the phenylalanine. Just CDR3 DNA is preserved here, 42 bases in frame from base 1. Stable hyperthyroidism was defined as no progression to ophthalmopathy within 18 months of follow-up. Hyperthyroidism patients were newly diagnosed, were aged 18 to 65 years, and had a disease duration under 2 months. Patients with other autoimmune diseases, uncontrolled infections, pregnancy or lactation were excluded from the study. Diagnosis was based on clinical symptoms, serum thyroxine, TRAb, thyroid ultrasound and orbital computed tomography. Ficoll-Paque density gradient centrifugation was used to isolate PBMCs from about 10 ml of fresh peripheral blood. Total RNA was extracted using Trizol reagent, and RNA quality was checked on an Agilent 2100 Bioanalyzer. Findings and caveats that apply to the study as a whole: The 13-signature model separated ophthalmopathy from stable hyperthyroidism with approximately 90% sensitivity and approximately 83% specificity in cross-validation, and 80%/75% in the test set. In validation, the model predicted ophthalmopathy progression with 55% to 71% sensitivity and about 73% specificity; roughly 11 predicted patients were CT-confirmed with GO in a median of 6.5 months. Most expanded thyroid clonotypes with frequency above 0.001 were also detected in blood, suggesting blood repertoires may reflect the thyroid immune response. No statistical method was used to predetermine the sample size, and group allocation was not hidden from the investigators.

The sequence was collected from a woman in her late teens or twenties with stable Graves' hyperthyroidism. Donor details come from another sample of the same person, matched by shared clones. The sequenced material came from peripheral blood. The chain couples TRBV5-1 to TRBJ1-3, with an unclear D gene assignment. The DNA sequence is as follows: TGCGCCAGCAGCGTGGGTAGCTCTGGATACACCATATATTTT. This is translated as CASSVGSSGYTIYF.